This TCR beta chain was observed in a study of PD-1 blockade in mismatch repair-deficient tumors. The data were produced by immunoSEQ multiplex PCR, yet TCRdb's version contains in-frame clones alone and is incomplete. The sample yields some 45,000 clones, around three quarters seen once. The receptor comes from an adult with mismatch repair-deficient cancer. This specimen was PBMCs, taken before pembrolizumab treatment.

The CDR3 spells CASSIVGQVPYEQYF. As DNA, the CDR3 is TGTGCCAGTAGTATAGTCGGTCAGGTCCCCTACGAGCAGTACTTC. V usage is TRBV19 and J usage is TRBJ2-7; D remains ambiguous. Germline CDR1 reads LNHDA; CDR2 reads SQIVND (reference sequence). V was trimmed by 1 base and J by 2 bases, leaving 12 bases between them. The CDR3 has 15 residues.